This TCR beta chain originates from a study of T cells in Graves' hyperthyroidism and ophthalmopathy. Study-wide context: Prior to any treatment, at the point of initial diagnosis, peripheral blood was collected.

What was amplified from RNA transcripts were TCR beta CDR3 regions. Primed by the HTBI set, a first-round RT-PCR was run on the TCR CDR3. TCRdb reanalysed the multiplex PCR reads using MiXCR and keeps one entry per CDR3 protein. Here the sample spans around 540,000 distinct CDR3 sequences, around 15% being singletons. The receptor was isolated from a young woman with Graves' ophthalmopathy. Sequencing used blood.

The CDR3 DNA follows: TGTGCCAGCAGCTCAGGGTTAAGGGGAACTAATGAAAAACTGTTTTTT. Protein: CASSSGLRGTNEKLFF. J is TRBJ1-4 and V is TRBV7-2, with D maybe TRBD1 (5 bases). The CDR3 has 16 amino acids. The germline CDR1 and CDR2 sequences are SGHTA and FQGNSA. Trimming pared 4 bases from V and 1 base from J, leaving 13 bases between.